This is a list of T cell receptor beta chains from one sample in a study of T cells in Graves' hyperthyroidism and ophthalmopathy. One entry per CDR3 protein results from TCRdb running MiXCR on the multiplex PCR reads. The sample consists of around 500,000 distinct CDR3 sequences, roughly an eighth of them appearing once. The sequenced sample consisted of blood. The source of these receptors is a woman aged 18-29 years with Graves' hyperthyroidism. Each CDR3 is given with its conserved first and last residue. The D gene is left open where the match is weak. Not all rows give a size; the values are once, few, many and, for expanded clones, a class.

DNA | CDR3 | size | J | D | V
TGTGCCAGCAGCCAGATCGGAGCGAACACCGGGGAGCTGTTTTTT | CASSQIGANTGELFF | many | TRBJ2-2 | - | TRBV3-1
TGCAGTGCTGCCCACCCTCAGCTCATGAACACTGAAGCTTTCTTT | CSAAHPQLMNTEAFF | many | TRBJ1-1 | - | TRBV20-1
TGTGCCAGCAGCGCGCGGTGGAACACTGAAGCTTTCTTT | CASSARWNTEAFF | many | TRBJ1-1 | - | TRBV7-9
TGTGCCAGCAGCTTAGTGAGTTACACTGAAGCTTTCTTT | CASSLVSYTEAFF | many | TRBJ1-1 | - | TRBV11-2
TGTGCCAGCAGCCTACTAGCTGTTGACACCGGGGAGCTGTTTTTT | CASSLLAVDTGELFF | many | TRBJ2-2 | - | TRBV12-3/TRBV12-4
TGCAGTGCCCGCCCAACGGTGAACACTGAAGCTTTCTTT | CSARPTVNTEAFF | few | TRBJ1-1 | - | TRBV20-1
TGTGCCAGCAGTTTCGGGACTTCCTATGGCTACACCTTC | CASSFGTSYGYTF | many | TRBJ1-2 | - | TRBV27
TGTGCCAGTAGTATGGGACTGTACTCTGGAAACACCATATATTTT | CASSMGLYSGNTIYF | many | TRBJ1-3 | - | TRBV19
TGTGCCAGCAGGCGGGGGGACACTGAAGCTTTCTTT | CASRRGDTEAFF | many | TRBJ1-1 | - | TRBV11-1
TGTGCCAGCAGCTCGTCGTTTGAGCGTAATTCACCCCTCCACTTT | CASSSSFERNSPLHF | - | TRBJ1-6 | - | TRBV7-9
TGTGCTAGTGGTCCCTTCAAACCGAAACTCATATTCTCCTATAATTCACCCCTCCACTTT | CASGPFKPKLIFSYNSPLHF | few | TRBJ1-6 | - | TRBV12-5
TGTGCCAGTGGGGGAGGGGGACAGGGGGATGTTAACATTCAGTACTTC | CASGGGGQGDVNIQYF | few | TRBJ2-4 | TRBD1 | TRBV19
TGCAGCGTTGGTGGCGCAGGGGCCTACGAGCAGTACTTC | CSVGGAGAYEQYF | few | TRBJ2-7 | - | TRBV29-1
TGTGCCAGCAGCTCACAAGGACCTGGGACTGAAGCTTTCTTT | CASSSQGPGTEAFF | many | TRBJ1-1 | - | TRBV7-3
TGCAGTGCTAGAGCCTCGGTTCGACTGAGCTCCTACAATGAGCAGTTCTTC | CSARASVRLSSYNEQFF | many | TRBJ2-1 | - | TRBV20-1
TGTGCCAGCAGTTTACCACTTTCGACAGGGTCCTATTATGGCTACACCTTC | CASSLPLSTGSYYGYTF | - | TRBJ1-2 | TRBD1 | TRBV28
TGTGCCAGTAGTAGGGATACAGCGGGAGAACCCGGGGAGCTGTTTTTT | CASSRDTAGEPGELFF | - | TRBJ2-2 | TRBD2 | TRBV19
TGCGCCAGCAGCTTGAACAGCAACACCGGGGAGCTGTTTTTT | CASSLNSNTGELFF | many | TRBJ2-2 | - | TRBV5-1
TGTGCCAGCAGGCCAGGACAGGGCCTGCTCAATCAGCCCCAGCATTTT | CASRPGQGLLNQPQHF | many | TRBJ1-5 | TRBD1 | TRBV12-3/TRBV12-4
TGTGCCAGCTCCACAGGGCCCCACTCTGGAAACACCATATATTTT | CASSTGPHSGNTIYF | many | TRBJ1-3 | - | TRBV3-1
TGTGCCAGCAGCTCATGGGACAGGGAGGCCAAAAACATTCAGTACTTC | CASSSWDREAKNIQYF | many | TRBJ2-4 | TRBD1 | TRBV7-8
TGTGCCTCAGGGATTTCAACTAATGAAAAACTGTTTTTT | CASGISTNEKLFF | many | TRBJ1-4 | - | TRBV30
TGCAGTGCTAGTACCCAGCGGGAGGGCAATGAGCAGTTCTTC | CSASTQREGNEQFF | many | TRBJ2-1 | TRBD2 | TRBV20-1
TGTGCCGGAGGTAGCGGGAGATACGGAAATGAGCAGTTCTTC | CAGGSGRYGNEQFF | - | TRBJ2-1 | TRBD2 | TRBV2
TGTGCCAGCAGCATCAGCGGGACCCTTGAGCAGTACTTC | CASSISGTLEQYF | - | TRBJ2-7 | TRBD2 | TRBV18
TGTGCCAAGGAAGACAGGGGGTCGGTTCCCTCTGGAAACACCATATATTTT | CAKEDRGSVPSGNTIYF | few | TRBJ1-3 | TRBD1 | TRBV6-1
TGCAGTGCGGATTCAGGGTTGGAGACCCAGTACTTC | CSADSGLETQYF | many | TRBJ2-5 | - | TRBV20-1
TGTGCCAGCTCTCCCGGCCGACAGGGGAACTATGGCTACACCTTC | CASSPGRQGNYGYTF | - | TRBJ1-2 | TRBD1 | TRBV18
TGTGCCAGCAGCTCACGAAAGAGTTTCCAGTACTTC | CASSSRKSFQYF | - | TRBJ2-5 | - | TRBV7-9
TGTGCCAGCAGTTTCGGGACAGGGGGTTATGAAAAACTGTTTTTT | CASSFGTGGYEKLFF | - | TRBJ1-4 | TRBD1 | TRBV12-3/TRBV12-4
TGTGCCAGCAGCCTCGCCGGCACAGGGCCTGGAAACACCATATATTTT | CASSLAGTGPGNTIYF | few | TRBJ1-3 | - | TRBV3-1
TGTGCCAGCACCACACGGACAGCTAAACATAGGGACACTGAAGCTTTCTTT | CASTTRTAKHRDTEAFF | - | TRBJ1-1 | - | TRBV25-1
TGTGCCAGCAGCCAATCCCTACAAGTTGCGGGTTGGCAAGAGACCCAGTACTTC | CASSQSLQVAGWQETQYF | many | TRBJ2-5 | - | TRBV3-1
TGTGCCAGCAGCTTGACAGCAGAGACCCAGTACTTC | CASSLTAETQYF | many | TRBJ2-5 | - | TRBV7-2
TGTGCCAGCTCAACCGGAGCTAACTATGGCTACACCTTC | CASSTGANYGYTF | few | TRBJ1-2 | - | TRBV18
TGTGCCAGCAGTTGGGGCAGGGAACACAATGAGCAGTTCTTC | CASSWGREHNEQFF | once | TRBJ2-1 | - | TRBV6-5
TGTGCCAGCAGTGAACTTGTCAGGGGACGGTGGGGGGGCATGAACACTGAAGCTTTCTTT | CASSELVRGRWGGMNTEAFF | - | TRBJ1-1 | - | TRBV6-1
TGTGCCATAGCAGGGTTGGGTACAGATACGCAGTATTTT | CAIAGLGTDTQYF | many | TRBJ2-3 | - | TRBV27
TGTGCCAGCAACAACCAACAGGGGTCCGAGCAGTACTTC | CASNNQQGSEQYF | - | TRBJ2-7 | TRBD1 | TRBV2
TGTGCCAGCCGTCGTATCCTAGCGAATTTGTACGAGCAGTACTTC | CASRRILANLYEQYF | - | TRBJ2-7 | - | TRBV11-3
TGCAGTGCTAGAGGAGGGACGCTTGAAAACACTGAAGCTTTCTTT | CSARGGTLENTEAFF | - | TRBJ1-1 | - | TRBV20-1
TGTGCCAGTAGTATGTCAGCGGGACTCGGATACGAGCAGTACTTC | CASSMSAGLGYEQYF | few | TRBJ2-7 | TRBD2 | TRBV19